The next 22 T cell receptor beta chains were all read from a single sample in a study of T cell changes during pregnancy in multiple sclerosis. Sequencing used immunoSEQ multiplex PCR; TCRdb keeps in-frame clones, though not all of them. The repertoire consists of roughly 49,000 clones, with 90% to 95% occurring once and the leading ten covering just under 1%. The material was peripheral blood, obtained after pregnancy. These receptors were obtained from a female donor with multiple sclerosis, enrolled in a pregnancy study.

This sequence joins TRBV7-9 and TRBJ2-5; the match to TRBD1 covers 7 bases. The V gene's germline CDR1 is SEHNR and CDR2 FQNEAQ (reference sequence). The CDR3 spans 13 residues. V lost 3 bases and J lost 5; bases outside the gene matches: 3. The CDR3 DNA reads TGTGCCAGCAGCTTTAGGGGGCACGAGACCCAGTACTTC. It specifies CASSFRGHETQYF.

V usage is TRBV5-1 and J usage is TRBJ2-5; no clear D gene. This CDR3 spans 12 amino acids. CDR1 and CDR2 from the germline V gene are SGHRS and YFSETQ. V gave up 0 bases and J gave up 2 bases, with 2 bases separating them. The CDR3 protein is CASSLAQETQYF. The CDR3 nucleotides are TGCGCCAGCAGCTTGGCGCAAGAGACCCAGTACTTC.

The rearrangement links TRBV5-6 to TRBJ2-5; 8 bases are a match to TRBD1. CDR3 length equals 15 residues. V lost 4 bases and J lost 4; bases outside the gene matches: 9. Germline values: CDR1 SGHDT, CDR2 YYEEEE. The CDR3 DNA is TGTGCCAGCAGCGCCGGGACAGGATCCCCAGAGACCCAGTACTTC. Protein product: CASSAGTGSPETQYF.

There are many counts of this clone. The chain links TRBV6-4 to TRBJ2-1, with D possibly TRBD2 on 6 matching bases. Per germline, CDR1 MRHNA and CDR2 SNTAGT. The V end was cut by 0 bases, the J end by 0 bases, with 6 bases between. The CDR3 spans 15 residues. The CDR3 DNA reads TGTGCCAGCAGTGACTCAGCGGGCTCCTACAATGAGCAGTTCTTC. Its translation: CASSDSAGSYNEQFF.

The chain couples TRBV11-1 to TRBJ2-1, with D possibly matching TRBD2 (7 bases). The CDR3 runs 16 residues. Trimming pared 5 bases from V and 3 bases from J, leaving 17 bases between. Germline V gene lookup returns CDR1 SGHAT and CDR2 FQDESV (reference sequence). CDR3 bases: TGTGCCAGCAGCGTGCCCGCGGGGGCACACTACAATGAGCAGTTCTTC. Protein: CASSVPAGAHYNEQFF.

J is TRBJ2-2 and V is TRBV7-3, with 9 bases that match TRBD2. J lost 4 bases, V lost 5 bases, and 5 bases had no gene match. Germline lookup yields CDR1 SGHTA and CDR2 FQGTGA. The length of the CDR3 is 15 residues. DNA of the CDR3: TGTGCCAGCAGCGCGGGACTAGCTGGCACCGGGGAGCTGTTTTTT. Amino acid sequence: CASSAGLAGTGELFF.

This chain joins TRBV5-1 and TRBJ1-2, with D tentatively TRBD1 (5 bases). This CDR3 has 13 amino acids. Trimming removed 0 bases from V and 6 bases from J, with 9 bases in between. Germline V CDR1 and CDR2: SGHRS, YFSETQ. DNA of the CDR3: TGCGCCAGCAGCTTGGGGCAGGGAAATGGCTACACCTTC. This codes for CASSLGQGNGYTF.

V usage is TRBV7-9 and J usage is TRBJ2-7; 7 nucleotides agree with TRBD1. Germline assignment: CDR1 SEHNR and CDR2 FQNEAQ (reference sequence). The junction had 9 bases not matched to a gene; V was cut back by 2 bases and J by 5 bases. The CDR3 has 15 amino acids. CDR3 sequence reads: CASSLQGTATNEQYF. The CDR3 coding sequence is TGTGCCAGCAGCTTACAAGGGACAGCTACCAACGAGCAGTACTTC.

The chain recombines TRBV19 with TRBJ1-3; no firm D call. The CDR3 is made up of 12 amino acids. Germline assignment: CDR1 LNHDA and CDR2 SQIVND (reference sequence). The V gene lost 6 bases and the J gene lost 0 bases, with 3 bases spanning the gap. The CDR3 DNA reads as TGTGCCAGTAGCATCTCTGGAAACACCATATATTTT. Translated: CASSISGNTIYF.

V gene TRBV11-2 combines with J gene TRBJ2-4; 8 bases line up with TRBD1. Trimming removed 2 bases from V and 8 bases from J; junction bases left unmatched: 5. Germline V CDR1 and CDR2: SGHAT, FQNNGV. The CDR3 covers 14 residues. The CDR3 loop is CASSLPQGAYIQYF. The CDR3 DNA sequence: TGTGCCAGCAGCTTACCTCAGGGGGCATACATTCAGTACTTC.

The CDR3 sequence is CASSVRGQQETQYF. CDR3 coding DNA: TGTGCCAGCAGCGTGAGGGGACAGCAAGAGACCCAGTACTTC. V and J are TRBV6-5 and TRBJ2-5, with 7 bases matching TRBD1. Germline V gene lookup returns CDR1 MNHEY and CDR2 SVGAGI. V shed 6 bases, J shed 2 bases, and the junction held 6 bases outside the gene matches. The CDR3 runs to 14 residues.

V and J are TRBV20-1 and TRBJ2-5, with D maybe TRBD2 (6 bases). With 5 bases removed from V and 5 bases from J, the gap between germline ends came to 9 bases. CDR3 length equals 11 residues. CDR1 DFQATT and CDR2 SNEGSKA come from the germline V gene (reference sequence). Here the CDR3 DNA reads TGCAGTGCTGCGGGGATGGAGACCCAGTACTTC. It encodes CSAAGMETQYF.

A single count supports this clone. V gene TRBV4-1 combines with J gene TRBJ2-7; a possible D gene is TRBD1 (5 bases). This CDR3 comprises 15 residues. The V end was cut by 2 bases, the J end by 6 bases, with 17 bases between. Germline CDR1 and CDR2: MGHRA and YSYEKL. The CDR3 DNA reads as TGCGCCAGCAGCCAATCTTCGGGCAGGGCTAGCGAGCAGTACTTC. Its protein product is CASSQSSGRASEQYF.

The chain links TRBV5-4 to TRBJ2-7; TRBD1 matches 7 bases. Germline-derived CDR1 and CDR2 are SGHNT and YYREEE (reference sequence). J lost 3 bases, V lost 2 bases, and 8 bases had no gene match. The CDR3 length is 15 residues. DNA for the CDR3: TGTGCCAGCAGCTTACCGGGACAGCCTTACTACGAGCAGTACTTC. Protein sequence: CASSLPGQPYYEQYF.

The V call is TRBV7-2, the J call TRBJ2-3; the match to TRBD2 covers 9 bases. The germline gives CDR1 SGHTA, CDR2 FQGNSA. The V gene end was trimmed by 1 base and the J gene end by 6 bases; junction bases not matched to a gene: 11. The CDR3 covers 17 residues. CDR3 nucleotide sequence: TGTGCCAGCAGCTTAGTAGTTGGCGGGGGGGCTCGGGATACGCAGTATTTT. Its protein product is CASSLVVGGGARDTQYF.

Here the CDR3 DNA reads TGTGCCTGGAGCACGGACAGAGGCAGGCCACCTAACTATGGCTACACCTTC. As protein: CAWSTDRGRPPNYGYTF. The chain couples TRBV30 to TRBJ1-2; possible D gene TRBD1, 6 bases. The length of the CDR3 is 17 residues. V gave up 3 bases and J gave up 0 bases, with 20 bases separating them. Germline CDR1 and CDR2: GTSNPN and SVGIG (reference sequence).

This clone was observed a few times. CDR3 DNA: TGTGCCAGCAGTGCCGGGGGACAGGCCCAGCATTTT. Translating gives CASSAGGQAQHF. The chain uses TRBV6-5 and TRBJ1-5, with 8 bases lining up with TRBD1. The CDR3 has 12 residues. Germline lookup yields CDR1 MNHEY and CDR2 SVGAGI. With V trimmed by 5 bases and J by 11 bases, 5 bases remained unmatched.

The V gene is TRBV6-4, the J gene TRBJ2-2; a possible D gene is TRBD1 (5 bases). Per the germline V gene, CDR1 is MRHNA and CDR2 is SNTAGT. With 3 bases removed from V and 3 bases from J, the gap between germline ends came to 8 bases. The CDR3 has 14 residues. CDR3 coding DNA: TGTGCCAGCAGTGATACAGGCGACACCGGGGAGCTGTTTTTT. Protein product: CASSDTGDTGELFF.

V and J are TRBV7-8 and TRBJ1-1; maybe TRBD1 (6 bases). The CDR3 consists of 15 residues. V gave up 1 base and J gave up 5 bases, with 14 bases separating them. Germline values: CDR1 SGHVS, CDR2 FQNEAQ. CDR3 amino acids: CASSLERPGVTEAFF. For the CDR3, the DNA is TGTGCCAGCAGCTTAGAACGCCCAGGGGTGACTGAAGCTTTCTTT.

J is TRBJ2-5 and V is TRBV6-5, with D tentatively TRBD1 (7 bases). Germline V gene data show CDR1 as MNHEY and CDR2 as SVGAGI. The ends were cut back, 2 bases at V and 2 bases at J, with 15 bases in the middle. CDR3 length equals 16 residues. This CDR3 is CASSYGRDRAQETQYF. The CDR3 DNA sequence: TGTGCCAGCAGTTACGGGCGGGACAGAGCGCAAGAGACCCAGTACTTC.

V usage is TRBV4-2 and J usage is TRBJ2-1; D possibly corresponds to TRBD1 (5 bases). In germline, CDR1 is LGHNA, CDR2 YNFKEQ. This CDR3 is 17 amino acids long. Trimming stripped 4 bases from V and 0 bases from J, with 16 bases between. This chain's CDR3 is CASSLSQGRSSYNEQFF. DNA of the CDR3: TGTGCCAGCAGCCTCTCCCAGGGCCGAAGCTCCTACAATGAGCAGTTCTTC.

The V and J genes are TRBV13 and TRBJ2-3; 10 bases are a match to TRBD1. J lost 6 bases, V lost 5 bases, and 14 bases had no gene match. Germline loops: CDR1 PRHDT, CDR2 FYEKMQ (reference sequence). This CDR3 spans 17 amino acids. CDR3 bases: TGTGCCAGCAGCCCCCCCGGGACAGGGGTGGATGGGGATACGCAGTATTTT. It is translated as CASSPPGTGVDGDTQYF. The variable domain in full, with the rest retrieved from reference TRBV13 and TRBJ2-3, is AAGVIQSPRHLIKEKRETATLKCYPIPRHDTVYWYQQGPGQDPQFLISFYEKMQSDKGSIPDRFSAQQFSDYHSELNMSSLELGDSALYFCASSPPGTGVDGDTQYFGPGTRLTVL.